This T cell receptor (beta chain) originates from a study of blood T cell repertoires in COVID-19. From germline, CDR1 is LGHDT and CDR2 YNNKEL (reference sequence). Trimming took 4 bases from V and 2 from J; bases not matched to a gene: 7. The CDR3 is made up of 15 amino acids. Participant age was roughly 18 to 95 years, and participants resided in roughly 25 US areas. Researchers sorted participants into cohorts using their self-reported clinical history. Here immunoSEQ multiplex PCR was the method, and the copy in TCRdb shows in-frame clones only, minus some. This sample has 300,000 to 450,000 clones, with more than 70% found just once.

The sample was PBMCs or T cells enriched from blood (not recorded which). The sequence was obtained from a man aged 40-55 years in a cohort exposed to, infected with or recovered from COVID-19 (not recorded which). This chain connects TRBV3-1 (or the pseudogene TRBV3-2) to TRBJ2-7; 8 bases map to TRBD2. CDR3 loop: CASSPGLVLAYEQYF. CDR3 DNA: TGTGCCAGCAGCCCGGGACTAGTCCTGGCCTACGAGCAGTACTTC.